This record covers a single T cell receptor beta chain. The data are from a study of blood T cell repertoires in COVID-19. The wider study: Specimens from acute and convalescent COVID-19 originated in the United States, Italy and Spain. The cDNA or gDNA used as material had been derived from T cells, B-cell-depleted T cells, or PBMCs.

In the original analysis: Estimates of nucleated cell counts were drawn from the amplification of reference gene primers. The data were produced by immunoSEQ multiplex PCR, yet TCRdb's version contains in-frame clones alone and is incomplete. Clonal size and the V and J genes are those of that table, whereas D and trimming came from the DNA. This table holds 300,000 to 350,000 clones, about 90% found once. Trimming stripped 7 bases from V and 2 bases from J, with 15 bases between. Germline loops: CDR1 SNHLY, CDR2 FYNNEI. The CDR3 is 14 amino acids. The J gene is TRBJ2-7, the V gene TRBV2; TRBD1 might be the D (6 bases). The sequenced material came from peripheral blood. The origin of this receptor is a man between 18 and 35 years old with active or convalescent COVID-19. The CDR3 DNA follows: TGTGCCAGCAATGGGCAGGGGCTAGCCTACGAGCAGTACTTC. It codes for CASNGQGLAYEQYF.